Included here is one T cell receptor beta chain sequence, with context. Its cognate antigen is unknown. The authors split each subset's genomic DNA evenly across several immunoSEQ plates. Here immunoSEQ multiplex PCR was the method, and the copy in TCRdb shows in-frame clones only, minus some. Of fewer than 550,000 clones listed, 60% to 80% were seen once; the top ten hold 9.5% to 15%. These data are taken from a study of shared clonotypes between healthy human individuals. Study-wide results and limits: The genetic and exposure-history diversity represented was limited by few donors. Tissue TCR repertoires likely differ from these blood-only repertoires.

The CDR3 extends over 15 amino acids. The germline gives CDR1 MNHNS, CDR2 SASEGT. The germline V and J ends were trimmed by 2 bases and 0 bases, with 11 bases remaining between them. The TCR was taken from a woman in her thirties or forties in good health. Some clones in this sample may be carry-over from other donors' samples. Sequencing was carried out using PBMCs. This sequence joins TRBV6-1 and TRBJ2-7; a possible D gene is TRBD2 (5 bases). The CDR3 protein is CASSELGGGSYEQYF. Here the CDR3 DNA reads TGTGCCAGCAGTGAACTTGGAGGAGGCTCCTACGAGCAGTACTTC.